A single sample is the source of the 24 T cell receptor beta chains below, sequenced in a study of shared clonotypes between healthy human individuals. The table came from immunoSEQ multiplex PCR; TCRdb's copy has only in-frame clones and leaves some out. The sample holds about 1 million clones; around 75% are singletons and the top ten take around 1.5%. Sequencing used memory CD4+ T cells sorted from blood. Sample subset: CD45RA-negative fraction. The source is a man between 18 and 29 years old in good health.

V and J are TRBV9 and TRBJ2-5; possible D gene TRBD2, 6 bases. This CDR3 contains 15 residues. The germline CDR1 and CDR2 sequences are SGDLS and YYNGEE. V shed 3 bases and J shed 5 bases, with 17 bases lying between them. The DNA of the CDR3 is TGTGCCAGCAGCGCCGGGACTCTGAAAATTGAGACCCAGTACTTC. Translated, it gives CASSAGTLKIETQYF. The variable domain in full, completed from reference TRBV9 and TRBJ2-5, reads DSGVTQTPKHLITATGQRVTLRCSPRSGDLSVYWYQQSLDQGLQFLIQYYNGEERAKGNILERFSAQQFPDLHSELNLSSLELGDSALYFCASSAGTLKIETQYFGPGTRLLVL.

The chain recombines TRBV6-6 with TRBJ2-5; D possibly uses TRBD1 or TRBD2 (5 bases each). Trimming shortened V by 4 bases and J by 5 bases, and 17 bases separated the two germline ends. CDR3 length equals 15 residues. CDR1 and CDR2 from the germline V gene are MNHNY and SVGAGI (reference sequence). CDR3 in DNA: TGTGCCAGCAGTTCCACCGGGACCAGAGGGGAGACCCAGTACTTC. It specifies CASSSTGTRGETQYF.

The genes are TRBV10-2 and TRBJ2-7, with 11 nucleotides matching TRBD2. CDR3 length: 16 amino acids. The V and J ends lost 7 bases and 0 bases, in that order; junction bases with no gene match: 8. Germline V lookup: CDR1 WSHSY, CDR2 SAAADI. In nucleotides, the CDR3 is TGCGCCAGCATCGGGGGACTAGCGGCAAACTCCTACGAGCAGTACTTC. Translating it yields CASIGGLAANSYEQYF.

This clone was observed a single time. This sequence joins TRBV30 and TRBJ1-2; a weak D match, TRBD1 (5 bases). This CDR3 is 14 amino acids long. V gave up 2 bases and J gave up 4 bases, with 14 bases separating them. Germline V gene lookup returns CDR1 GTSNPN and CDR2 SVGIG (reference sequence). The CDR3 protein is CAWSPAGGIYGYTF. CDR3 DNA: TGTGCCTGGAGTCCCGCCGGGGGGATCTATGGCTACACCTTC.

V gene TRBV6-5 combines with J gene TRBJ2-7; no clear D gene. Germline lookup yields CDR1 MNHEY and CDR2 SVGAGI. This CDR3 comprises 11 residues. Trimming removed 4 bases at V and 3 bases at J, with 4 bases between. In nucleotides, the CDR3 is TGTGCCAGCAGTTCCATCTACGAGCAGTACTTC. This translates into CASSSIYEQYF.

This clone was recorded many times. The chain is built from TRBV2 and TRBJ2-3, with D possibly called TRBD1 or TRBD2 (5 bases each). The CDR3 contains 17 residues. V was pared by 6 bases and J by 2 bases, with 21 bases between. CDR1 is SNHLY and CDR2 is FYNNEI in the germline V gene. The CDR3 loop is CASSLEGILGATDTQYF. CDR3 in DNA: TGTGCCAGCAGCCTCGAGGGTATACTAGGGGCCACAGATACGCAGTATTTT.

CDR3 loop: CATSRGGGNQPQHF. The CDR3 DNA reads as TGTGCCACCAGCAGGGGGGGTGGAAATCAGCCCCAGCATTTT. This chain connects TRBV15 to TRBJ1-5; D may be TRBD1 (5 bases). V lost 3 bases, J lost 4 bases, and 10 bases lay in between. The CDR3 covers 14 residues. Germline V gene sequence: CDR1 LNHNV, CDR2 YYDKDF (reference sequence).

The rearrangement joins TRBV25-1 to TRBJ1-1; TRBD1 aligns across 9 bases. The ends lost 3 bases at V and 1 base at J; junction bases unmatched: 0. This CDR3 comprises 14 residues. Per the germline V gene, CDR1 is MGHDK and CDR2 is SYGVNS. The CDR3 protein is CASSEGQGNTEAFF. CDR3 DNA sequence: TGTGCCAGCAGTGAGGGACAGGGGAACACTGAAGCTTTCTTT.

A note on this clone: The CDR3 end shows no conserved phenylalanine or tryptophan, and so a read error is likely. The DNA is left out, because the CDR3 cannot be placed on it with certainty; the CDR3 is given as TCRdb lists it. The chain is built from TRBV11-2 and TRBJ1-1. Ends included, the CDR3 has 13 residues. The germline V gene has CDR1 SGHAT and CDR2 FQNNGV. The CDR3 loop is CASSLTGGTGLVI.

The genes are TRBV6-6 and TRBJ2-7, with D perhaps matching TRBD2 (5 bases). Germline V gene data show CDR1 as MNHNY and CDR2 as SVGAGI (reference sequence). V lost 11 bases to trimming and J lost 3 bases, with 17 bases between them. This CDR3 region has 13 residues. The CDR3 DNA follows: TGTGCCGCCTCGGGGAGTTCGCACTACGAGCAGTACTTC. It specifies CAASGSSHYEQYF.

The genes are TRBV18 and TRBJ2-7; 7 bases agree with TRBD1. The CDR3 extends over 15 amino acids. Unmatched junction bases numbered 9, after V lost 0 bases and J lost 7 bases. Germline lookup yields CDR1 KGHSH and CDR2 LQKENI. CDR3 nucleotide sequence: TGTGCCAGCTCACCACCCGGGACAGCGATAGTGGAGCAGTACTTC. Translating it yields CASSPPGTAIVEQYF.

The chain joins TRBV12-5 to TRBJ2-4, with 7 bases identical to TRBD1. The CDR3 is 13 residues long. Looked up from germline, CDR1 is LGHNT and CDR2 is FRNRAP. Trimming cost V 6 bases and J 6 bases; bases outside gene matches: 5. In DNA, the CDR3 is TGTGCTAGTGGCTCCTCAGGGGGAAACATTCAGTACTTC. Translation: CASGSSGGNIQYF.

The rearrangement joins TRBV7-9 to TRBJ2-7; D call uncertain. The germline V and J ends were trimmed by 5 bases and 5 bases, with 19 bases remaining between them. Germline V gene data show CDR1 as SEHNR and CDR2 as FQNEAQ (reference sequence). This CDR3 is 15 amino acids long. The CDR3 reads CASSHNYQKTHEQYF. The CDR3 region has the DNA TGTGCCAGCAGCCATAATTATCAAAAGACCCACGAGCAGTACTTC.

This clone was seen at least ten times. The chain couples TRBV2 to TRBJ1-6; 8 nucleotides match TRBD1. The CDR3 contains 16 residues. Germline CDR1 reads SNHLY; CDR2 reads FYNNEI. V gave up 5 bases and J gave up 7 bases; unmatched junction bases: 10. The CDR3 here is CASSYQTTGVNSPLHF. For the CDR3, the DNA is TGTGCCAGCAGTTACCAGACGACAGGGGTAAATTCACCCCTCCACTTT.

V is TRBV5-1 and J is TRBJ2-1; 7 bases align to TRBD2. Germline V CDR1 and CDR2: SGHRS, YFSETQ. The CDR3 runs to 14 residues. Losses at the gene ends were 3 bases for V and 6 bases for J; bases not matched to a gene: 6. The CDR3 protein is CASSWSGTINEQFF. The DNA for the CDR3 is TGCGCCAGCAGCTGGTCCGGGACTATCAATGAGCAGTTCTTC.

Many counts were recorded for this clone. This chain joins TRBV9 and TRBJ2-1; 13 nucleotides agree with TRBD2. CDR3 length: 19 residues. Unmatched junction bases numbered 15, after V lost 0 bases and J lost 9 bases. Germline V gives CDR1 SGDLS, CDR2 YYNGEE. The CDR3: CASSVGLAGTSGNQGEQFF. In DNA, the CDR3 is TGTGCCAGCAGCGTAGGCCTCGCCGGGACTAGCGGGAATCAGGGTGAGCAGTTCTTC. Variable domain in full (rest from reference TRBV9 and TRBJ2-1): DSGVTQTPKHLITATGQRVTLRCSPRSGDLSVYWYQQSLDQGLQFLIQYYNGEERAKGNILERFSAQQFPDLHSELNLSSLELGDSALYFCASSVGLAGTSGNQGEQFFGPGTRLTVL.

The chain links TRBV5-1 to TRBJ2-7; TRBD1 might be the D (6 bases). This CDR3 is 15 amino acids long. CDR1 SGHRS and CDR2 YFSETQ come from the germline V gene. Trimming removed 4 bases at V and 2 bases at J, with 16 bases between. The CDR3 loop is CASSPRAGDPYEQYF. The CDR3 nucleotides are TGCGCCAGCAGCCCACGGGCAGGGGACCCCTACGAGCAGTACTTC.

The J gene is TRBJ2-3, the V gene TRBV5-1; 9 bases are shared with TRBD2. The CDR3 extends over 15 amino acids. Trimming at V came to 6 bases and at J to 2 bases, leaving 7 bases not matched to a gene. Germline CDR1 SGHRS, CDR2 YFSETQ. CDR3 sequence reads: CASNAGGPYTDTQYF. The CDR3 coding sequence is TGCGCCAGCAACGCGGGGGGGCCTTACACAGATACGCAGTATTTT.

This rearrangement joins TRBV10-1 to TRBJ2-2; 7 positions match TRBD1. CDR3 length: 16 amino acids. Germline trimming cut 6 bases from V and 2 bases from J; bases unmatched to any gene: 9. Germline loops: CDR1 WNHNN, CDR2 SYGVQD (reference sequence). The CDR3 sequence: CASSLGDRANTGELFF. CDR3 in DNA: TGCGCCAGCAGCCTAGGAGACAGGGCTAACACCGGGGAGCTGTTTTTT.

J is TRBJ2-1 and V is TRBV5-1; 7 bases align to TRBD1. CDR1 is SGHRS, CDR2 YFSETQ, per germline. This CDR3 is 15 amino acids long. J gave up 0 bases and V 2 bases, and 2 bases lay outside the gene matches. The CDR3 nucleotides read TGCGCCAGCAGCTTCGGACAGGCCTCCTACAATGAGCAGTTCTTC. Residues: CASSFGQASYNEQFF.

V is TRBV7-2 and J is TRBJ2-7, with 16 positions matching TRBD2. Germline lookup yields CDR1 SGHTA and CDR2 FQGNSA. The V and J ends lost 5 bases and 5 bases, in that order; junction bases with no gene match: 9. The CDR3 has 17 amino acids. The CDR3 DNA follows: TGTGCCAGCAGCCTCCAGGGGACTAGCGGGAGGGCCAACGAGCAGTACTTC. This codes for CASSLQGTSGRANEQYF. The whole variable domain, filled in from reference TRBV7-2 and TRBJ2-7, reads GAGVSQSPSNKVTEKGKDVELRCDPISGHTALYWYRQSLGQGLEFLIYFQGNSAPDKSGLPSDRFSAERTGGSVSTLTIQRTQQEDSAVYLCASSLQGTSGRANEQYFGPGTRLTVT.

This clone was picked up many times. The chain couples TRBV10-3 to TRBJ2-7; 10 nucleotides line up with TRBD1. The junction had 14 bases not matched to a gene; V was cut back by 11 bases and J by 7 bases. The CDR3 runs to 14 residues. Germline CDR1 is ENHRY and CDR2 is SYGVKD. The CDR3 is CALGQGGSAGEQYF. DNA for the CDR3: TGTGCCTTAGGACAGGGGGGTTCAGCAGGGGAGCAGTACTTC.

This clone is a singleton in its sample. This sequence joins TRBV7-9 and TRBJ2-7; 9 bases are a match to TRBD2. CDR1 SEHNR and CDR2 FQNEAQ come from the germline V gene (reference sequence). Unmatched junction bases numbered 4, after V lost 2 bases and J lost 5 bases. The CDR3 contains 14 residues. The CDR3 DNA is TGTGCCAGCAGCTTAACGGGACTAGCCAACGAGCAGTACTTC. Amino acids: CASSLTGLANEQYF.

The chain carries TRBV29-1 and TRBJ2-5; a possible D gene is TRBD1 (6 bases). The CDR3 has 13 amino acids. Germline assignment: CDR1 SQVTM and CDR2 ANQGSEA. The V end was cut by 7 bases, the J end by 0 bases, with 12 bases between. CDR3 amino acids: CSATTGNQETQYF. CDR3 nucleotides: TGCAGCGCAACTACAGGGAACCAAGAGACCCAGTACTTC.